The present T cell receptor (beta chain) was sequenced within a study of pediatric ulcerative colitis (dated by TCRdb to the late 2010s). In the study overall: About nine newly diagnosed, treatment-naive pediatric ulcerative colitis patients and a few non-IBD control children each provided paired blood and rectal samples. What the authors observed across the whole study: Compared with controls, ulcerative colitis patients showed significantly higher autologous blood-rectal clonal overlap, a finding that suggests increased T cell trafficking to inflamed tissue. A couple of rectal CDR3 clonotypes were found in every ulcerative colitis patient but in no control. Because repertoires were derived from total lymphocyte DNA, patterns in rare subsets such as regulatory T cells may not have been reflected. With only four individuals, the healthy control group was small. For technical reasons, the blood samples of two patients yielded substantially fewer templates, so those samples were excluded from the blood-rectal overlap analysis. Features of the rectal repertoire distinguished controls, mild-moderate colitis patients and acute severe colitis patients, and in acute severe colitis, rectal diversity was reduced because of clonal expansions.

In controls, colonoscopy was performed for suspected IBD, macroscopically and histologically normal endoscopy was observed, and no IBD diagnosis was made within the following year. Blood was sampled at the time of the colonoscopy. The Wizard kit (Promega) was used to extract genomic DNA from the blood and intestinal samples. CDR3 length: 16 amino acids, cysteine to phenylalanine. Only the CDR3 part of the read is kept: 48 bases, read in frame from the first base. CDR1 and CDR2 are drawn from the germline V gene: MGHDK, SYGVNS. V is pared back by 1 base and J by 0 bases, with 11 bases lying between the germline termini. For this clone: Its antigen remains undetermined. No qualities accompany the bases; no much larger clone lies one base away.

Rearranged CDR3 beta regions were amplified from genomic DNA with multiplex V and J primers using the immunoSEQ TRB Survey service. To keep depth equal across samples, survey-level sequencing depth of up to 500,000 reads per sample was applied. The libraries were purified, combined into pools and sequenced with Illumina technology. Regarding the original processing steps: Productive clonality, sample overlap, pairwise scatters, CDR3 beta length, V/D/J gene usage and productiveness were all assessed with the immunoSEQ online tools. Calculated diversity was the number of unique rearrangements divided by total templates times 100; Shannon and Simpson indices were also computed. Z-score normalized data were analyzed by principal component analysis with the R prcomp function and the ggbiplot package. Blood-rectal clonal overlap within each subject was quantified with Morisita's index. What TCRdb holds here is the immuneACCESS table cut down to in-frame rearrangements. Part of the clones is not present; checked against another copy, under half of the missing clones reflect an unresolved V gene, and the others are unexplained. That table is the source of V, J and clone size, and D and trimming were worked out from the DNA. Recorded for this sample are 55,000 to 70,000 clones; around 86% of them occurred a single time. The ten biggest clones cover approximately 1.5% of the sample.

Rearrangement joined TRBV25-1 to TRBJ2-3, with the D gene too uncertain to name. The sequencing input was blood. The source is a boy between 10 and 17 years old who was a control in a study of pediatric ulcerative colitis. The CDR3 has the sequence CASSESGVSSTDTQYF. The bases read TGTGCCAGCAGTGAATCGGGCGTTTCTAGCACAGATACGCAGTATTTT. Outside the CDR3, residues come from the reference TRBV25-1 and TRBJ2-3 proteins, so the full variable domain is: EADIYQTPRYLVIGTGKKITLECSQTMGHDKMYWYQQDPGMELHLIHYSYGVNSTEKGDLSSESTVSRIRTEHFPLTLESARPSHTSQYLCASSESGVSSTDTQYFGPGTRLTVL.